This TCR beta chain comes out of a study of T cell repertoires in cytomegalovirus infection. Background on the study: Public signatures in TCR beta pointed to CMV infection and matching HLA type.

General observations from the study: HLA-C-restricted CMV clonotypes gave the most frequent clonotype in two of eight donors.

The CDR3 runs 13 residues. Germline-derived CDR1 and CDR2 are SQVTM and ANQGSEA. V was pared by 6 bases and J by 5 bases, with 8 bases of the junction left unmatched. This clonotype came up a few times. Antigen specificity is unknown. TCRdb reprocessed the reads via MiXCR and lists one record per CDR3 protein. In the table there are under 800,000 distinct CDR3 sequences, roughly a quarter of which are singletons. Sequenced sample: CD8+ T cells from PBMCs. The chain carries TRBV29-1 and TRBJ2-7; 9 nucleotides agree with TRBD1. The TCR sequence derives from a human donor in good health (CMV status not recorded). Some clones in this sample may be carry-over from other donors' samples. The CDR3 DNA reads TGCAGCGTAACCGGGACAGGGAAGGACGAGCAGTACTTC. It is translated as CSVTGTGKDEQYF.